Listed below are T cell receptor beta chains from one sample, sequenced in a study of molecular identifiers for immune sequencing clone quantification. Via MiXCR, TCRdb re-called the PCR reads, giving one row per CDR3 protein. Of some 65,000 distinct CDR3 sequences listed, approximately 17% are singletons. The sequencing input was naive CD8+ T cells from blood, with Jurkat cell RNA spiked in. All receptors come from a human donor in good health. Some libraries in this study had Jurkat cell RNA spiked in. Each CDR3 is given with its conserved first and last residue. A D gene is named only where the DNA matches it firmly. Not every row has a clone size; where given, it reads once, few, many or a size class.

TRBV11-2	few	NA	TRBJ1-1	TGTGCCAGCAGCTCCATCCTTACCGGGGACACCTTGAGCACTGAAGCTTTCTTT	CASSSILTGDTLSTEAFF
TRBV28	few	NA	TRBJ2-1	TGTGCCAGCAGTTTTGATAGAAATGAGCAGTTCTTC	CASSFDRNEQFF
TRBV29-1	many	NA	TRBJ2-3	TGCATCGTCCATCCGAACGCAATGGAGGTTAGCAGGGAAGATACGCAGTATTTT	CIVHPNAMEVSREDTQYF
TRBV4-1	many	NA	TRBJ2-7	TGCGCCAGCAGCCAGGGGGGTTCGTCGGCCTACGAGCAGTACTTC	CASSQGGSSAYEQYF
TRBV28	many	NA	TRBJ1-5	TGTGCCAGCAGTTTTACCCGATACAATCAGCCCCAGCATTTT	CASSFTRYNQPQHF
TRBV29-1	many	NA	TRBJ2-5	TGCAGCGTTGAATTAGGCAGGGAGGAACAAGAGACCCAGTACTTC	CSVELGREEQETQYF
TRBV5-1	many	NA	TRBJ2-3	TGCGCCAGCAGCTTGGTTCCCGTAACAGATACGCAGTATTTT	CASSLVPVTDTQYF
TRBV6-1	many	NA	TRBJ2-7	TGTGCCAGCAGAAAGGACAGGGGGCGGACTAGCGGGTTCTACGAGCAGTACTTC	CASRKDRGRTSGFYEQYF
TRBV11-2	many	TRBD2	TRBJ2-2	TGTGCCAGCAGCTTAGGTGTTAGCGGGAGTACGGCCGGGGAGCTGTTTTTT	CASSLGVSGSTAGELFF
TRBV3-1	NA	NA	TRBJ1-4	TGTGCCAGCCAATCGGGGGCAGCTAATGAAGAACTGTCTTTT	CASQSGAANEELSF
TRBV28	many	TRBD1	TRBJ2-7	TGTGCCAGCAGCACCGGGGCGGAGGACAGGGCCTACGAGCAGTACTTC	CASSTGAEDRAYEQYF
TRBV7-9	many	NA	TRBJ2-5	TGTGCCAGCAGGCCCAGACTAGTACAAGAGACCCAGTACTTC	CASRPRLVQETQYF
TRBV2	many	TRBD1	TRBJ2-7	TGTGCCAGCAGGCCCAGGACAGGCTACGAGCAGTACTTC	CASRPRTGYEQYF
TRBV9	many	NA	TRBJ2-1	TGTGCCAGCAGCGCCCCCGAGTTAGCCGGGAATGAGCAGTTCTTC	CASSAPELAGNEQFF
TRBV4-2	many	TRBD1	TRBJ1-4	TGTGCCAGCAGCCCGGGGACAGGGGATGAAAAACTGTTTTTT	CASSPGTGDEKLFF
TRBV10-3	many	NA	TRBJ2-5	TGTGCCATCAGTGAGCCAACAAGGAGGCAAGAGACCCAGTACTTC	CAISEPTRRQETQYF
TRBV7-9	many	NA	TRBJ2-7	TGTGCCAGCAGCTTAGGCGCGACTACCTACGAGCAGTACTTC	CASSLGATTYEQYF
TRBV5-4	NA	NA	TRBJ2-7	TGTGCCAGCAGCTTGTTCGCGAAAAGCTCCTACGAGCAGTACTTC	CASSLFAKSSYEQYF
TRBV7-6	many	TRBD2	TRBJ2-1	TGTGCCAGCAGCCCCCTCGCGGGAGCGACTAGCTCCTACAATGAGCAGTTCTTC	CASSPLAGATSSYNEQFF
TRBV10-3	many	TRBD1	TRBJ1-1	TGTGCCATCAGTGGACAGGGACCTGCTGAAGCTTTCTTT	CAISGQGPAEAFF
TRBV27	few	NA	TRBJ1-1	TGTGCCAGCAGTCAACCGACAGGTCACACTGAAGCTTTCTTT	CASSQPTGHTEAFF
TRBV29-1	once	NA	TRBJ1-3	TGCAGCGCTGAGGGTAGGGCTGTCTCTGGAATCACCATATATTTT	CSAEGRAVSGITIYF
TRBV9	few	NA	TRBJ2-7	TGTGCCAGCAGCCCCCGCAGTGGGCAGAACTACGAGCAGTACTTC	CASSPRSGQNYEQYF
TRBV14	many	TRBD2	TRBJ2-3	TGTGCCAGCAGCCAAGTGGGGACTAGCGGGAGTACAGATACGCAGTATTTT	CASSQVGTSGSTDTQYF
TRBV21-1	few	NA	TRBJ2-6	TGTGCCAGCAGCAAAGAAATGGGGACTGGGGCCAACGTCCTGACTTTC	CASSKEMGTGANVLTF
TRBV6-5	NA	NA	TRBJ2-7	TGTGCCAGCAGTAAGGCGGGCCTCACCGAGCAGTACTTC	CASSKAGLTEQYF
TRBV27	many	NA	TRBJ1-1	TGTGCCAGCAGTTTAATTTCAGGGAACACTGAAGCTTTCTTT	CASSLISGNTEAFF
TRBV12-5	many	TRBD2	TRBJ2-3	TGTGCTAGTGGTTTGGGCCTGGCGGGAGTTACAGATACGCAGTATTTT	CASGLGLAGVTDTQYF
TRBV28	many	NA	TRBJ2-7	TGTGCCAGCAGTCTCGGACTAATCAGGGCCTACGAGCAGTACTTC	CASSLGLIRAYEQYF
TRBV4-1	NA	TRBD1	TRBJ2-3	TGCGCCAGCAGCCGATTGACAGGGGGCACAGATACGCAGTATTTT	CASSRLTGGTDTQYF
TRBV20-1	many	TRBD2	TRBJ2-5	TGCAGTGCTGCCCCAACTAGCGCAATCCAAGAGACCCAGTACTTC	CSAAPTSAIQETQYF
TRBV29-1	many	NA	TRBJ2-1	TGCAGCGTCCGACCGCTCGCCTACCTTGCTGAAGAGCAGTTCTTC	CSVRPLAYLAEEQFF
TRBV7-8	many	NA	TRBJ2-7	TGTGCCAGCAGCTCCCGGCCTAACTACGAGCAGTACTTC	CASSSRPNYEQYF
TRBV7-2	many	NA	TRBJ1-1	TGTGCCAGCAGCTTAGTACCGGCGTTGAACACTGAAGCTTTCTTT	CASSLVPALNTEAFF
TRBV7-8	few	NA	TRBJ2-7	TGTGCCAGCAGCTTAGGTCTAGGGGGTTACGAGCAGTACTTC	CASSLGLGGYEQYF
TRBV15	many	TRBD1	TRBJ1-5	TGTGCCACCAGCAGCGTGACAGGGAAGAATCAGCCCCAGCATTTT	CATSSVTGKNQPQHF
TRBV6-2/TRBV6-3	NA	TRBD2	TRBJ2-3	TGTGCCAACAGTTACGGGACTAGCGGTTCGGATACGCAGTATTTT	CANSYGTSGSDTQYF
TRBV7-8	NA	TRBD1	TRBJ2-2	TGTGCCAGCAGCTTAGTTCGGGTCCTCGGGACAGGGAACACCGGGGAGCTGTTTTTT	CASSLVRVLGTGNTGELFF
TRBV20-1	many	NA	TRBJ2-3	TGCAGTGCTAGAACGCAGATCGGGAGTCTCACAGGTACGCAGTATTTT	CSARTQIGSLTGTQYF
TRBV7-2	many	NA	TRBJ1-1	TGTGCCAGCAGCTTATTGTTGGGCCAGAACACTGAAGCTTTCTTT	CASSLLLGQNTEAFF
TRBV12-3/TRBV12-4	many	NA	TRBJ2-7	TGTGCCAGCAGTTTCCCAACGACAGGGAGGCCCTACGAGCAGTACTTC	CASSFPTTGRPYEQYF
TRBV11-1	NA	NA	TRBJ2-3	TGTGCCAGCGGCCTATCTGGGCTTTCAGATACGCAGTATTTT	CASGLSGLSDTQYF
TRBV12-3/TRBV12-4	many	TRBD1	TRBJ2-7	TGTGCCAGCCTTCCCGGGACAGGAGCCTACGAGCAGTACTTC	CASLPGTGAYEQYF
TRBV4-3	NA	NA	TRBJ2-7	TGCGCCAGCGGCCCCGCCCTCGGCGTTTACGAGCAGTACTTC	CASGPALGVYEQYF
TRBV7-6	NA	NA	TRBJ2-1	TGTGCCAGCAGCTGGAGAACGGATGGGTACAATGAGCAGTTCTTC	CASSWRTDGYNEQFF